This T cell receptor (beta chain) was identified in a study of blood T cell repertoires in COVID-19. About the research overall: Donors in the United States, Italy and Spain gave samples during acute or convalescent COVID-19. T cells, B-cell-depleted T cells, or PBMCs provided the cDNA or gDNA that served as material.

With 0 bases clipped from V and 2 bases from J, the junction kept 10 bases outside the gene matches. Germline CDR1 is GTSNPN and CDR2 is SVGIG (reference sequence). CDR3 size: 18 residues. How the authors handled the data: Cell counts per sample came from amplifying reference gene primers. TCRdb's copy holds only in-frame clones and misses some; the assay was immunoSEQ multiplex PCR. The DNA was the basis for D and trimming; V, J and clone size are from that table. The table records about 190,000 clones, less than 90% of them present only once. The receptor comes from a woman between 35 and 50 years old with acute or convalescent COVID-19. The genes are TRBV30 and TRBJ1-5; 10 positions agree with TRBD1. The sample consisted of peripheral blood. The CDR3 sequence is CAWSVGTGEDSGNQPQHF. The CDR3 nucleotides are TGTGCCTGGAGTGTGGGGACAGGGGAGGATTCGGGCAATCAGCCCCAGCATTTT.